This T cell receptor beta chain was retrieved from a study of T cell responses to AZD1222 COVID-19 vaccine. J gave up 3 bases and V 7 bases, and 9 bases lay outside the gene matches. Germline V gives CDR1 MDHEN, CDR2 SYDVKM. There are 14 residues in the CDR3. About this clone itself: Its antigen remains unknown.

Data came from immunoSEQ multiplex PCR; TCRdb stores just in-frame clones and leaves some out. The sample contains 110,000 to 150,000 clones, more than 85% of which appear only once. Study-level findings and limits: White British donors predominated, females outnumbered males, and clonal diversity was possibly underestimated.

The sequence was collected from an adult in good health. Specimen: peripheral blood, collected on day 0 of MenACWY control vaccination. J is TRBJ2-7 and V is TRBV28; 7 nucleotides match TRBD1. CDR3 region: CASTKGTVNYEQYF. The DNA for the CDR3 is TGTGCCAGCACTAAAGGGACAGTTAACTACGAGCAGTACTTC. The whole variable domain, filled in from reference TRBV28 and TRBJ2-7, reads DVKVTQSSRYLVKRTGEKVFLECVQDMDHENMFWYRQDPGLGLRLIYFSYDVKMKEKGDIPEGYSVSREKKERFSLILESASTNQTSMYLCASTKGTVNYEQYFGPGTRLTVT.